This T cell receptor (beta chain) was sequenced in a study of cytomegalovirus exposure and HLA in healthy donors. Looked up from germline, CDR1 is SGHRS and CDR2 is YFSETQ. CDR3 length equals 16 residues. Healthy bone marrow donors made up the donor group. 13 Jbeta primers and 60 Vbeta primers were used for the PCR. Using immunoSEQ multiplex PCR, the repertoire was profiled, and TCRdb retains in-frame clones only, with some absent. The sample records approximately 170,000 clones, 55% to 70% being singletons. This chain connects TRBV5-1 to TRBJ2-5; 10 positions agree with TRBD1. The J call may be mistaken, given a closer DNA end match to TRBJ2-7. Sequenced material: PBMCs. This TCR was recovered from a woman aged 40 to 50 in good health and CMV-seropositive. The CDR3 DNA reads TGCGCCAGCAGCCCGGACCCGGGACAGGGGCGGAACGAGCAGTACTTC. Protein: CASSPDPGQGRNEQYF.